The rows below give T cell receptor beta chains drawn from one sample of a study of vaccination effects on CD4 cells after COVID-19. Assay used: immunoSEQ multiplex PCR; TCRdb lists only in-frame clones, some missing. The sample lists just under 75,000 clones; around 74% were seen once. No antigen is known for these receptors. Sequencing used CD4+ T cells from PBMCs cultured with HCoV-NL63 spike peptides, obtained before COVID-19 vaccination. These receptors all stem from a human donor who received a COVID-19 vaccine. CDR3s include the opening cysteine and the closing phenylalanine or tryptophan. Each record gives: V gene, clone size, J gene, D gene, CDR3 protein, CDR3 DNA. The D gene is left open where the match is weak. Part of the rows lack a size; the others show once, few, many or a class for expanded clones.

V: TRBV4-1
size: NA
J: TRBJ1-4
D: NA
CDR3: CASSHHGGGEKLFF
DNA: TGCGCCAGCAGCCACCACGGGGGAGGCGAAAAACTGTTTTTT

V: TRBV27
size: few
J: TRBJ1-6
D: TRBD1
CDR3: CAPPGRGDSPLHF
DNA: TGTGCCCCTCCAGGCAGGGGGGATTCACCCCTCCACTTT

V: TRBV24-1
size: NA
J: TRBJ2-5
D: NA
CDR3: CATSDSTASSLETQYF
DNA: TGTGCCACCAGTGACTCCACCGCCTCTAGTCTAGAGACCCAGTACTTC

V: TRBV5-1
size: NA
J: TRBJ1-5
D: NA
CDR3: CASSLIPAGSSNQPQHF
DNA: TGCGCCAGCAGCTTAATCCCCGCAGGGAGTAGCAATCAGCCCCAGCATTTT

V: TRBV6-5
size: once
J: TRBJ1-4
D: NA
CDR3: CASRPGATNEKLFF
DNA: TGTGCCAGCCGGCCGGGGGCAACTAATGAAAAACTGTTTTTT

V: TRBV6-1
size: NA
J: TRBJ2-1
D: NA
CDR3: CASSDSPYNEQFF
DNA: TGTGCCAGCAGTGACAGCCCATACAATGAGCAGTTCTTC

V: TRBV18
size: NA
J: TRBJ1-1
D: NA
CDR3: CASSEVTEAFF
DNA: TGTGCCAGCTCAGAGGTCACTGAAGCTTTCTTT

V: TRBV7-9
size: NA
J: TRBJ2-3
D: NA
CDR3: CAIPGTDTQYF
DNA: TGTGCCATCCCGGGCACAGATACGCAGTATTTT

V: TRBV15
size: NA
J: TRBJ1-1
D: NA
CDR3: CATSRDPVGRADTEAFF
DNA: TGTGCCACCAGCAGAGATCCGGTAGGCAGGGCCGACACTGAAGCTTTCTTT

V: TRBV24-1
size: NA
J: TRBJ2-3
D: NA
CDR3: CATSDRLLSTDTQYF
DNA: TGTGCCACCAGTGACCGCCTCCTATCGACAGATACGCAGTATTTT

V: TRBV5-1
size: NA
J: TRBJ2-5
D: NA
CDR3: CASSLIEGLKTQYF
DNA: TGCGCCAGCAGCTTGATTGAGGGTCTGAAGACCCAGTACTTC